A selection of T cell receptor beta chains follows, all from one sample in a study of blood T cell repertoires in COVID-19. Sequenced by immunoSEQ multiplex PCR; TCRdb stores in-frame clones only, minus some. The sample shows approximately 250,000 clones, approximately 87% of them seen only once. The material sequenced was peripheral blood. Receptors were obtained from a man between 60 and 75 years old who had recovered from COVID-19. Both conserved end residues are part of each CDR3. D genes are given only for firm matches. Not all rows give a size; the values are once, few, many and, for expanded clones, a class.

J gene,D gene,V gene,clone size,CDR3 DNA,CDR3 protein
TRBJ1-2,NA,TRBV28,NA,TGTGCCAGCAGTTTATTGGGGCCTATTGGCTACACCTTC,CASSLLGPIGYTF
TRBJ2-2,TRBD2,TRBV6-4,few,TGTGCCAGCAGTGACTCGGGACTAGGCTCCGGGGAGCTGTTTTTT,CASSDSGLGSGELFF
TRBJ2-1,NA,TRBV14,few,TGTGCCAGCAGCCAAGGACTAGTTTCCTATGAGCAGTTCTTC,CASSQGLVSYEQFF
TRBJ2-7,NA,TRBV14,NA,TGTGCCAGCAGCAAGACAAGACAGAGCTCCTACGAGCAGTACTTC,CASSKTRQSSYEQYF
TRBJ1-5,TRBD1,TRBV6-6,NA,TGTGCCAGCAGTTGGGGCCAGGGGGCAGGCAATCAGCCCCAGCATTTT,CASSWGQGAGNQPQHF
TRBJ2-2,NA,TRBV6-5,NA,TGTGCCAGTAGAGTTGAGGGCGCCTGGACCGGGGAGCTGTTTTTT,CASRVEGAWTGELFF
TRBJ1-5,TRBD1,TRBV6-5,NA,TGTGCCAGCAGTCCCACAGGGGGGAGCAATCAGCCCCAGCATTTT,CASSPTGGSNQPQHF
TRBJ1-2,NA,TRBV28,once,TGTGCCAGCAGCACCGTCCCGGGGGGTCGGCCCCGGGAAATCTATGGCTACACCTTC,CASSTVPGGRPREIYGYTF
TRBJ1-2,TRBD1,TRBV27,NA,TGTGCCAGCAGCCCCTCGACAGGGGGCTACACCTTC,CASSPSTGGYTF
TRBJ2-5,TRBD2,TRBV18,NA,TGTGCCAGCTCACCGGGACTAGGGGAGACCCAGTACTTC,CASSPGLGETQYF
TRBJ1-3,NA,TRBV21-1,NA,TGTGCCAGCAGCAAACTACAGAGCCCGGGAAACACCATATATTTT,CASSKLQSPGNTIYF
TRBJ2-2,TRBD1,TRBV19,once,TGTGCCAGTAGGCTCGGGACAGGACACACCGGGGAGCTGTTTTTT,CASRLGTGHTGELFF
TRBJ1-6,TRBD1,TRBV2,NA,TGTGCCAGCAGTGCGGGACAGGGTTATAATTCACCCCTCCACTTT,CASSAGQGYNSPLHF
TRBJ2-2,NA,TRBV19,NA,TGTGCCAGTAGCACCCGTTCAGGGGCCACCGGGGAGCTGTTTTTT,CASSTRSGATGELFF
TRBJ2-1,TRBD2,TRBV18,NA,TGTGCCAGCTCAGTATCACTAGCGGACAACCATGAGCAGTTCTTC,CASSVSLADNHEQFF
TRBJ1-3,TRBD1,TRBV29-1,NA,TGCAGCGCCTCCGGGACAGGGGGCTCCGTTGGCACCATATATTTT,CSASGTGGSVGTIYF
TRBJ2-2,NA,TRBV24-1,NA,TGTGCCACCAGTGAGTCGGGACAGAACACCGGGGAGCTGTTTTTT,CATSESGQNTGELFF
TRBJ2-3,TRBD1,TRBV19,once,TGTGCCAGTAGTATAGGGCAGGGGGCAATAGATACGCAGTATTTT,CASSIGQGAIDTQYF
TRBJ1-4,NA,TRBV28,NA,TGTGCCAGCAGTATGGACAGACGGAGGGAAAAACTGTTTTTT,CASSMDRRREKLFF
TRBJ2-1,NA,TRBV18,NA,TGTGCCAGCTCACGGGGGGGCGACTACAATGAGCAGTTCTTC,CASSRGGDYNEQFF
TRBJ2-3,TRBD1,TRBV29-1,NA,TGCAGCGGGTGGGACAGGGGTGCCAGCACAGATACGCAGTATTTT,CSGWDRGASTDTQYF
TRBJ2-7,TRBD2,TRBV15,NA,TGTGCCACCAGCAGAGATGCTAGCGGGCGCGACGAGCAGTACTTC,CATSRDASGRDEQYF
TRBJ2-3,TRBD2,TRBV11-3,NA,TGTGCCAGCAGCCAGGGACTAGGGATCACAGATACGCAGTATTTT,CASSQGLGITDTQYF
TRBJ2-1,NA,TRBV5-1,NA,TGCGCCAGCAGCTTGGGTGCGGGGGCGGATGAGCAGTTCTTC,CASSLGAGADEQFF
TRBJ1-1,NA,TRBV19,NA,TGTGCCAGTAGTAGGCAGGGTCGTTACACTGAAGCTTTCTTT,CASSRQGRYTEAFF
TRBJ2-3,TRBD2,TRBV5-1,NA,TGCGCCAGCAGCTTGGCCTGGCTAGCGGGTAATACGCAGTATTTT,CASSLAWLAGNTQYF
TRBJ2-2,TRBD2,TRBV24-1,few,TGTGCCACCAGTGATTTATCGGGGGGGCCCACCGGGGAGCTGTTTTTT,CATSDLSGGPTGELFF
TRBJ2-7,TRBD1,TRBV19,NA,TGTGCCAGTAGTATCCTCGGGACAGCCTACGAGCAGTACTTC,CASSILGTAYEQYF
TRBJ1-5,NA,TRBV19,NA,TGTGCCAGTCGGGGGGCCCGGTGGGCCAATCAGCCCCAGCATTTT,CASRGARWANQPQHF
TRBJ2-4,TRBD1,TRBV5-4,NA,TGTGCCAGCAGCTCCAAGGGGACAGAGAAACACATTCAGTACTTC,CASSSKGTEKHIQYF
TRBJ2-1,TRBD2,TRBV2,NA,TGTGCCAGCTCCTCCCTGGTTAGCGGGTTCTTCAATGAGCAGTTCTTC,CASSSLVSGFFNEQFF
TRBJ1-1,NA,TRBV6-5,NA,TGTGCCAGCAGGTCAGGGTTAACACGGACCTCTGAAGCTTTCTTT,CASRSGLTRTSEAFF
TRBJ2-1,TRBD1,TRBV6-5,NA,TGTGCCAGCATTCCAAGACAGGGTTACAATGAGCAGTTCTTC,CASIPRQGYNEQFF
TRBJ2-1,NA,TRBV24-1,NA,TGTGCCACCAGTGATTTTGGCGGAAGCTCCTACAATGAGCAGTTCTTC,CATSDFGGSSYNEQFF
TRBJ2-1,NA,TRBV5-8,NA,TGTGCCAGCAGCTTTGGCAGTACCTCCTACAATGAGCAGTTCTTC,CASSFGSTSYNEQFF
TRBJ2-3,TRBD2,TRBV3-1/TRBV3-2,NA,TGTGCCAGTAACAAAGCGGGGGTAGCGGGGGGAAAAAACACAGATACGCAGTATTTT,CASNKAGVAGGKNTDTQYF
TRBJ2-1,TRBD2,TRBV7-7,NA,TGTGCCAGCAGCTTCTTAGCGGGAGGGTTCAATGAGCAGTTCTTC,CASSFLAGGFNEQFF
TRBJ2-7,NA,TRBV7-2,NA,TGTGCCAGCAGCTTACGCCAAGGAGGCGGCGAGCAGTACTTC,CASSLRQGGGEQYF
TRBJ2-7,NA,TRBV4-1,NA,TGCGCCAGCAGCCAAGATGCTACAGGAGCTGAGCTGATGCAGTACTTC,CASSQDATGAELMQYF
TRBJ2-1,TRBD2,TRBV13,NA,TGTGCCAGCAGCTACCCCCCCGGCAGGGTGAGCGGGAGGGCCACCGATGAGCAGTTCTTC,CASSYPPGRVSGRATDEQFF
TRBJ2-6,TRBD1,TRBV5-1,NA,TGCGCCAGCAGCCGGGACAGCGGTGGCAGGAACGTCCTGACTTTC,CASSRDSGGRNVLTF
TRBJ1-2,TRBD1,TRBV6-2/TRBV6-3,NA,TGTGCCAGCAGCCGCGACAGGGGCATTTATGGCTACACCTTC,CASSRDRGIYGYTF
TRBJ2-7,NA,TRBV6-5,NA,TGTGCCAGCAGTTACCTGGACGGGGGTGGCTACGAGCAGTACTTC,CASSYLDGGGYEQYF
TRBJ2-5,NA,TRBV9,NA,TGTGCCAGCAGCGCCCAACCGGGGATATCAGAGACCCAGTACTTC,CASSAQPGISETQYF